This T cell receptor (beta chain) was captured in a study of naive and memory T cell subsets. Study outcomes and limitations: This RNA-based method may be sensitive to activation-related transcript changes.

The germline gives CDR1 LNHNV, CDR2 YYDKDF (reference sequence). CDR3 length: 13 amino acids. V lost 7 bases, J lost 4 bases, and 11 bases lay in between. For blood and skin samples, reverse transcription used TCR alpha and beta constant primers. Ligated cDNA underwent four rounds of PCR with nested alpha and beta constant region primers and SP2. TCRdb used MiXCR to reprocess the 5' RACE reads, holding one entry per CDR3 protein. The profile shows tens of thousands of distinct CDR3 sequences, about 4.4% of them singletons. Whole blood, roughly 2.6 ml, came from adult healthy volunteers. TCR cDNA received a 3' ligated oligonucleotide that carried a UMI. Unsorted total RNA, roughly 1 to 1,100 ng, was DNase treated before reverse transcription. This clonotype was found many times. As yet, its antigen is unknown.

The sequence derives from a male donor in good health. The rearrangement uses TRBV15 and TRBJ1-5, with TRBD1 as a possible D gene (5 bases). The CDR3 loop is CATTIDRNQPQHF. Written as DNA, the CDR3 is TGTGCCACCACTATTGACAGAAATCAGCCCCAGCATTTT.